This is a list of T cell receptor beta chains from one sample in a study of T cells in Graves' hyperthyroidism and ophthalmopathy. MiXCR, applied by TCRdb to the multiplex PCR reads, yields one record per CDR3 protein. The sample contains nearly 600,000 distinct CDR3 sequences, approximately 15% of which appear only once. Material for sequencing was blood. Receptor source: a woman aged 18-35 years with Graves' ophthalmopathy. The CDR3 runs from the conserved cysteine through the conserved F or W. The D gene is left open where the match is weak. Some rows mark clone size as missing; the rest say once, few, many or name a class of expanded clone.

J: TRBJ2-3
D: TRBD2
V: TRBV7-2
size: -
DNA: TGTGCCAGCAGCGCGAGACTAGCGAGCACAGATACGCAGTATTTT
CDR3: CASSARLASTDTQYF

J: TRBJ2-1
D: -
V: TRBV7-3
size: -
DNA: TGTGCCAGCAGCTTACACTGGGGAACCTACAATGAGCAGTTCTTC
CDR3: CASSLHWGTYNEQFF

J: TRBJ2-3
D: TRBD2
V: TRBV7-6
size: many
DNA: TGTGCCAGCAGCTTAGGCTGGGGGACTAGCGGCCCACGAGGGGCAGATACGCAGTATTTT
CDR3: CASSLGWGTSGPRGADTQYF

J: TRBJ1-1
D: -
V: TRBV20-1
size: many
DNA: TGCAGTGCACCTGACAGTACCACTGAAGCTTTCTTT
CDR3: CSAPDSTTEAFF

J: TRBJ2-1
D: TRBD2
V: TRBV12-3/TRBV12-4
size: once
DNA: TGTGCCAGCAGTTTAGCGGTGGGAGGGTCGGCCAATGAGCAGTTCTTC
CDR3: CASSLAVGGSANEQFF

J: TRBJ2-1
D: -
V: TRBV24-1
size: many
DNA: TGTGCCACCAGTCTCAGCGTATACAATGAGCAGTTCTTC
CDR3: CATSLSVYNEQFF

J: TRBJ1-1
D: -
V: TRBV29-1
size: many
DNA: TGCAGCGTTGAAGCCAGGGTAAGGACTGAAGCTTTCTTT
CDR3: CSVEARVRTEAFF

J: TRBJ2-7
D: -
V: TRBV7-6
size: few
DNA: TGTGCCAGCAGCTTAGGAGCTAGCCACGAGCAGTACTTC
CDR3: CASSLGASHEQYF

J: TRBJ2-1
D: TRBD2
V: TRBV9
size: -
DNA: TGTGCCAGCAGCGTGACTAGCGGGATCGGGAATGAGCAGTTCTTC
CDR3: CASSVTSGIGNEQFF

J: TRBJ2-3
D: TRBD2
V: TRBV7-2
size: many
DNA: TGTGCCAGCAGCTTACTAGCGGGAGGTTCAGATACGCAGTATTTT
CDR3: CASSLLAGGSDTQYF

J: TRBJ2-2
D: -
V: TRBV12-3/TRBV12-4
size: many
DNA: TGTGCCAGCTTCCCTAGGGTCGCGAACACCGGGGAGCTGTTTTTT
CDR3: CASFPRVANTGELFF

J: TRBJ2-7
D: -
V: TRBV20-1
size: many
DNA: TGCAGTGCTAGAGATTTTTCCGAGACCGCATCCCCCTGGCAGTACTTC
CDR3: CSARDFSETASPWQYF

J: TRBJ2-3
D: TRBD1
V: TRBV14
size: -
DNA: TGTGCCAGCAGCCTCGGACAGGGGTCTCTCGAAGATACGCAGTATTTT
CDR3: CASSLGQGSLEDTQYF

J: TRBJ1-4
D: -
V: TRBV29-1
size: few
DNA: TGCAGCGTACAAATCCGGGAAAAACTGTTTTTT
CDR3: CSVQIREKLFF

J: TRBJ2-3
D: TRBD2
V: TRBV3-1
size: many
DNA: TGTGCCAGCAGCCAACTAGCGGGTCAAGCGGATACGCAGTATTTT
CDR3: CASSQLAGQADTQYF

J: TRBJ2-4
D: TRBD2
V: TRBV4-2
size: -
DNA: TGTGCCAGCAGCCAAGACAAAAGCGGGAGCTGGGCCAAAAACATTCAGTACTTC
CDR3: CASSQDKSGSWAKNIQYF

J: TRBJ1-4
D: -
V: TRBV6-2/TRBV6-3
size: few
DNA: TGTGCCAGCAGCGACGGGGGAGCAACTAATGAAAAACTGTTTTTT
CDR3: CASSDGGATNEKLFF

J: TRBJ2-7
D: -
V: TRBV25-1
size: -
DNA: TGTGCCAGCAGCCACCCACCGGCAGGAAGCTCCTACGAGCAGTACTTC
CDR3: CASSHPPAGSSYEQYF

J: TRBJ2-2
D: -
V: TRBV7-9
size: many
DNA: TGTGCCAGCAGCCAAGGAGGGACCGGGGAGCTGTTTTTT
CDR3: CASSQGGTGELFF

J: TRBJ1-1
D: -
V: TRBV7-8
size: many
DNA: TGTGCCAGCAGCTTAGCGCCAGGGCGTGGAACTGAAGCTTTCTTT
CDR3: CASSLAPGRGTEAFF

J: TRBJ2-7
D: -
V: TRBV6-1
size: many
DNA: TGTGCCAGCAACCCGGGTTGGGGGAATCAGGACGAGCAGTACTTC
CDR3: CASNPGWGNQDEQYF

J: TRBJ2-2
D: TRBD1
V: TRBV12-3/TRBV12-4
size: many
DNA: TGTGCCAGCAGTCGGGACAGGGGCACGGCCGGGGAGCTGTTTTTT
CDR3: CASSRDRGTAGELFF

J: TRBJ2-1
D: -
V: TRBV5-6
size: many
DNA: TGTGCCAGCAGTCGGGCAGGGAACCCCTACAATGAGCAGTTCTTC
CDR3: CASSRAGNPYNEQFF

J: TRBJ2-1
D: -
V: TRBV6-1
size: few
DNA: TGTGCCAGCAGCCGCGGAGTCTACAATGAGCAGTTCTTC
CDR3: CASSRGVYNEQFF

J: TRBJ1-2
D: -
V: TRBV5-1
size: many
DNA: TGCGCCAGCAGCTTGGGTTCAGCCCCTAACTATGGCTACACCTTC
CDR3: CASSLGSAPNYGYTF

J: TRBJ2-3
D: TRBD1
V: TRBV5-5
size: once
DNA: TGTGCCAGCAGCTTTGCGACAGGGAGTACAGATACGCAGTATTTT
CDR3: CASSFATGSTDTQYF

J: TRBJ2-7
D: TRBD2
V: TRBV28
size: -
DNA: TGTGCCAGCAGTTTACCCGGACTAGCGGGAGGATCCTACGAGCAGTACTTC
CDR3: CASSLPGLAGGSYEQYF

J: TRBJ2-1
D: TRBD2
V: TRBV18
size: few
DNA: TGTGCCAGCTCACCCCCAGCGGGAGAGTACAATGAGCAGTTCTTC
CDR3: CASSPPAGEYNEQFF

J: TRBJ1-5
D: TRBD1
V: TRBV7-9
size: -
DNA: TGTGCCAGCAGCGCTACGACAGGGCGCCTCGTGTGGCCCCAGCATTTT
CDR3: CASSATTGRLVWPQHF

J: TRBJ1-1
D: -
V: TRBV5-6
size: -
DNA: TGTGCCAGCAGCTTCCGACGTTATCCCCCCATGAACACTGAAGCTTTCTTT
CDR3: CASSFRRYPPMNTEAFF

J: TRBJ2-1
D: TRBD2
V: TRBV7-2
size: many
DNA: TGTGCCAGCAGCTTTCAGTTGGGTTATCGACTAGCGGGACCCAATGAGCAGTTCTTC
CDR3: CASSFQLGYRLAGPNEQFF

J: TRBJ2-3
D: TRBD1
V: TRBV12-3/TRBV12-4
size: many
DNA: TGTGCCAGCAGAGCCCCGGGACAGGGTTACGTCGCAGATACGCAGTATTTT
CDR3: CASRAPGQGYVADTQYF

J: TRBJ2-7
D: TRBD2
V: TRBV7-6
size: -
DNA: TGTGCCAGCAGCTCGACCCGGGGCGGGAGATCCTACGAGCAGTACTTC
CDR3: CASSSTRGGRSYEQYF

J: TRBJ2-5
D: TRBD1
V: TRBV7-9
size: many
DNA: TGTGCCAGCAGCATCCGGGACAGGGGGGGAGAGACCCAGTACTTC
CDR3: CASSIRDRGGETQYF

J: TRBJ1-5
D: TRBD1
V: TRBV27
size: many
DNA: TGTGCCAGCAGTTTCGGTGGCAGGGGGAATCAGCCCCAGCATTTT
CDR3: CASSFGGRGNQPQHF

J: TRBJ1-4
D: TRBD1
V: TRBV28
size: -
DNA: TGTGCCAGCAGTATGCCCAGGGGGAATGAAAAACTGTTTTTT
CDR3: CASSMPRGNEKLFF

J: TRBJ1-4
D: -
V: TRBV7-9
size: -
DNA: TGTGCCAGCAGCTCCTCCGGGACACAAGAAAAACTGTTTTTT
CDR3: CASSSSGTQEKLFF

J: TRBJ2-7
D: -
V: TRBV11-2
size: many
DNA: TGTGCCAGCAGCCCGGGACCACTGACGACTTACTTC
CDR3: CASSPGPLTTYF

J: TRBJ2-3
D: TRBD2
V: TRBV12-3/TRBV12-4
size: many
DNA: TGTGCCAGCAGTTTATGGACTAGCGGGAGAGGAGGCACAGATACGCAGTATTTT
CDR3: CASSLWTSGRGGTDTQYF

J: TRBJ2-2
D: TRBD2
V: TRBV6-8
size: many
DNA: TGTGCCAGCAGTTACGCTCTAGCGGGAGCCTTGAACACCGGGGAGCTGTTTTTT
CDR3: CASSYALAGALNTGELFF

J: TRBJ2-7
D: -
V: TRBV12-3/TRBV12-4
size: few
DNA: TGTGCCAGCAGCCCAAGAGGCGCAGGGAGTATCTACGAGCAGTACTTC
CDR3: CASSPRGAGSIYEQYF

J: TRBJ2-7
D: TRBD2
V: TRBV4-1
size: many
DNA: TGTGCCAGCAGCCAAGGGACTACCTACGAGCAGTACTTC
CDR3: CASSQGTTYEQYF

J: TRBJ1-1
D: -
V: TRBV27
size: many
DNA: TGTGCCACCAAGGGAATAGGGCGGAAAGCTTTCTTT
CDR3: CATKGIGRKAFF

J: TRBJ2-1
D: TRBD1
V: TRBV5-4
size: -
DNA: TGTGCCAGCAGCTTGGGGGACAGACCCTACAATGAGCAGTTCTTC
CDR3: CASSLGDRPYNEQFF

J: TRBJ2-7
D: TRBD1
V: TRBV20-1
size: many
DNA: TGCAGTGCCCCCCGGGCGGGACAGGGCTCCTACGAGCAGTACTTC
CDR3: CSAPRAGQGSYEQYF

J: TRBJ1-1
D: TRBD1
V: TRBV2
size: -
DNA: TGTGCCAGCAGTGGACGACAGGGGGCCGCTGAAGCTTTCTTT
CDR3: CASSGRQGAAEAFF

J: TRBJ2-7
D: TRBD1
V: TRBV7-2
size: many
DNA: TGTGCCAGCAGCCTAACAGGGGGGATAGGCTACGAGCAGTACTTC
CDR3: CASSLTGGIGYEQYF

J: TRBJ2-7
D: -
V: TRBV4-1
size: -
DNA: TGCGCCAGCAGCCAAGATGAGGACGAGCAGTACTTC
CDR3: CASSQDEDEQYF

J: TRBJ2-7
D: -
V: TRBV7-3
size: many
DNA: TGTGCCAGCAGCTTAATGGCGGCAGGGAAATACGAGCAGTACTTC
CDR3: CASSLMAAGKYEQYF

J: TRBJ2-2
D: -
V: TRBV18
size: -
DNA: TGTGCCAGCTCACCACAGTTAACTAGTTCCGGGGAGCTGTTTTTT
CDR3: CASSPQLTSSGELFF

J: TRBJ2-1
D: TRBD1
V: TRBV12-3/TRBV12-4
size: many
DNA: TGTGCCAGCAGCCCACCGGCAGGGGGCCCCTACAATGAGCAGTTCTTC
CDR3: CASSPPAGGPYNEQFF

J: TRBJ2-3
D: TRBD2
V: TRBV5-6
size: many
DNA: TGTGCCAGCAGCTTGGCGGGACTAGCGAACACAGATACGCAGTATTTT
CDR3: CASSLAGLANTDTQYF